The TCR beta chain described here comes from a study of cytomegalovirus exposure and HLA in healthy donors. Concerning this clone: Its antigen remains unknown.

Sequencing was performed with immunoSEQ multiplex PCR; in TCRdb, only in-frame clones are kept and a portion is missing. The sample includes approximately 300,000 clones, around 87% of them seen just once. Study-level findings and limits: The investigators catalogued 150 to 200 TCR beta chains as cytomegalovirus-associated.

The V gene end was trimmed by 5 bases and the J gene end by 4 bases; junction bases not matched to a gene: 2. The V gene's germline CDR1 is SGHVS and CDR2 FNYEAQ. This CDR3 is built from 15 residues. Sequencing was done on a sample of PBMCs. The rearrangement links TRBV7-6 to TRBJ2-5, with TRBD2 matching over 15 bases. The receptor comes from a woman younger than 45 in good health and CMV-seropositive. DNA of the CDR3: TGTGCCAGCAGCACGGGACTAGCGGGAGGAGAGACCCAGTACTTC. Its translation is CASSTGLAGGETQYF.